Described below is a single TCR beta chain sequence and its context. The source of the sample is a study of CD8 T cells in Susac syndrome. Random-hexamer reverse transcription was applied to about 0.45 to 1 ug RNA. Amplification of the TCR beta CDR3 was carried out by immunoSEQ multiplex PCR, which spanned a total of 54 Vbeta and 13 Jbeta segments. TCRdb re-called the immunoSEQ multiplex PCR reads with MiXCR, one entry per CDR3 protein. The table lists around 200,000 distinct CDR3 sequences, approximately 94% of them singletons, with 0.093% in the top ten. Treatment-naive patients with stable or active relapsing-remitting disease served as multiple sclerosis controls. TEMRA cells were FACS-enriched, with CD8+ and CD4+ T cells isolated negatively. CDR1 is SGHRS, CDR2 YFSETQ, per germline. J lost 8 bases, V lost 3 bases, and 11 bases had no gene match. This CDR3 has 16 amino acids.

The TCR comes from a human donor with multiple sclerosis. Material for sequencing was CD4+ T cells from PBMCs. The rearrangement joins TRBV5-1 to TRBJ1-6, with TRBD1 matching 7 bases. As DNA, the CDR3 is TGCGCCAGCAGCTGGCAGGGGACAGTCCTCGATTCACCCCTCCACTTT. This gives the protein CASSWQGTVLDSPLHF.